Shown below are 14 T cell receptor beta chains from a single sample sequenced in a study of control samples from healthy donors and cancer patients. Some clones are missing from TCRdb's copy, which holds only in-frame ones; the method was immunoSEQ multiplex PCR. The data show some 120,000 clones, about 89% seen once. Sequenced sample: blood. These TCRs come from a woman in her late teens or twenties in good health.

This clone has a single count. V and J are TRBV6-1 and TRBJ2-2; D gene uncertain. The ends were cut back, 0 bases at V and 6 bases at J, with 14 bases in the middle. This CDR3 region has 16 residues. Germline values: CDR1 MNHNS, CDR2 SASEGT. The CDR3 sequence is CASSEASFPPPGELFF. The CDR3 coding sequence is TGTGCCAGCAGTGAAGCCTCGTTTCCCCCCCCCGGGGAGCTGTTTTTT.

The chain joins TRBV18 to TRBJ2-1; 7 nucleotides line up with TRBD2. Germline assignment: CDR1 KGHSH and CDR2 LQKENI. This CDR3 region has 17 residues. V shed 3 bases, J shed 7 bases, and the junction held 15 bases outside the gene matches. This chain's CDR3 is CASSPPARGRAKNEQFF. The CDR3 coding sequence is TGTGCCAGCTCACCCCCTGCGAGAGGGAGGGCCAAGAATGAGCAGTTCTTC.

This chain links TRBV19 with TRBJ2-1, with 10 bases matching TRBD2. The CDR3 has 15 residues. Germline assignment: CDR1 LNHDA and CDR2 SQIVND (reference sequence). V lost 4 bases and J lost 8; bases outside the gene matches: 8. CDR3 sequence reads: CASSTLAGGLDEQFF. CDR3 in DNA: TGTGCCAGTAGTACATTAGCGGGGGGATTAGATGAGCAGTTCTTC.

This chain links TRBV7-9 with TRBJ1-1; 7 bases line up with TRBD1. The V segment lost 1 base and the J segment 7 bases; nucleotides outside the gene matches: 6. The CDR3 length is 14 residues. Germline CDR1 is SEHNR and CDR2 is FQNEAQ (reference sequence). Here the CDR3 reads CASSLVGGDSEAFF. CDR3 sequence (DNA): TGTGCCAGCAGCTTAGTAGGGGGGGACAGTGAAGCTTTCTTT.

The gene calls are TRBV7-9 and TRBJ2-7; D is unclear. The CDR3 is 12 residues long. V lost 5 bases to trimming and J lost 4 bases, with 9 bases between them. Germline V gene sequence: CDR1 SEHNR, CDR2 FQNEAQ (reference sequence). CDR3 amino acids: CASSRVSYEQYF. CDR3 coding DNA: TGTGCCAGCAGCAGGGTATCGTACGAGCAGTACTTC.

The CDR3 protein is CSVELGAGTEAFF. The DNA of the CDR3 is TGCAGCGTTGAACTGGGGGCGGGGACTGAAGCTTTCTTT. The chain has TRBV29-1 and TRBJ1-1; D perhaps matches TRBD1 (6 bases). Germline CDR1 is SQVTM and CDR2 is ANQGSEA. The V and J ends lost 2 bases and 5 bases respectively, with 12 bases between them. The CDR3 extends over 13 amino acids. The variable domain in full, completed from reference TRBV29-1 and TRBJ1-1, reads SAVISQKPSRDICQRGTSLTIQCQVDSQVTMMFWYRQQPGQSLTLIATANQGSEATYESGFVIDKFPISRPNLTFSTLTVSNMSPEDSSIYLCSVELGAGTEAFFGQGTRLTVV.

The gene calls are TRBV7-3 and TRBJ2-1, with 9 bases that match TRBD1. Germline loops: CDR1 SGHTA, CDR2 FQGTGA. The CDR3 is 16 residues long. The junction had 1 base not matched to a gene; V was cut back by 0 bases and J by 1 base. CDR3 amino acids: CASSLTGQGSYNEQFF. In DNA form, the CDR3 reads TGTGCCAGCAGCTTAACGGGACAGGGTTCCTACAATGAGCAGTTCTTC.

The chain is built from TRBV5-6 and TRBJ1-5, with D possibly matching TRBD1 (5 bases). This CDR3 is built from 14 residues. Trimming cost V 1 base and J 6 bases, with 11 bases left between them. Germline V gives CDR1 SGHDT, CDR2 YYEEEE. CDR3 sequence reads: CASSLYGAGQPQHF. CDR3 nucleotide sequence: TGTGCCAGCAGCTTGTATGGGGCGGGTCAGCCCCAGCATTTT. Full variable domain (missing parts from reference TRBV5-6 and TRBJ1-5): DAGVTQSPTHLIKTRGQQVTLRCSPKSGHDTVSWYQQALGQGPQFIFQYYEEEERQRGNFPDRFSGHQFPNYSSELNVNALLLGDSALYLCASSLYGAGQPQHFGDGTRLSIL.

The CDR3: CASGRTPSGGQYF. The CDR3 DNA is TGTGCCAGCGGGAGGACCCCTTCAGGGGGGCAGTACTTC. This chain connects TRBV27 to TRBJ2-7; D may be TRBD1 (7 bases). The CDR3 runs to 13 residues. Germline V gene data show CDR1 as MNHEY and CDR2 as SMNVEV (reference sequence). Trimming removed 8 bases from V and 9 bases from J, with 20 bases in between.

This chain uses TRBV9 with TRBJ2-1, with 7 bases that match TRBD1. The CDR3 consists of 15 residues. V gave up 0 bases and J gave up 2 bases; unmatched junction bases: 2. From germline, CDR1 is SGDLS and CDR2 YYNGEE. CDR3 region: CASSVEGTAYNEQFF. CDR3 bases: TGTGCCAGCAGCGTAGAAGGGACAGCCTACAATGAGCAGTTCTTC.

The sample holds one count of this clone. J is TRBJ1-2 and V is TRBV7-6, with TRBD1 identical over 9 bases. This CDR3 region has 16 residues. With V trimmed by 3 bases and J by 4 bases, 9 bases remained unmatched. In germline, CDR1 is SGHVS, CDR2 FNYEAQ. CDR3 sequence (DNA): TGTGCCAGCAGCTTCTGCTCGGGACAGGGAGCCTATGGCTACACCTTC. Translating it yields CASSFCSGQGAYGYTF.

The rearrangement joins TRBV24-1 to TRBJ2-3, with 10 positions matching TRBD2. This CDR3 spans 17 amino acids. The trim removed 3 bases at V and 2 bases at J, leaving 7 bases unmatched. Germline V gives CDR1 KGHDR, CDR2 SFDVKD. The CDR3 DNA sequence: TGTGCCACCAGTGATCACCGACTAGCGGGTTCCACAGATACGCAGTATTTT. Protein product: CATSDHRLAGSTDTQYF.

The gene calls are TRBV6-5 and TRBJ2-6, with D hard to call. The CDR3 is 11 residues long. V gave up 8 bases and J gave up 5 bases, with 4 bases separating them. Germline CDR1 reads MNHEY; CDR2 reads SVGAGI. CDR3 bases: TGTGCCAGCTCGAGGGCCAACGTCCTGACTTTC. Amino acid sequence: CASSRANVLTF.

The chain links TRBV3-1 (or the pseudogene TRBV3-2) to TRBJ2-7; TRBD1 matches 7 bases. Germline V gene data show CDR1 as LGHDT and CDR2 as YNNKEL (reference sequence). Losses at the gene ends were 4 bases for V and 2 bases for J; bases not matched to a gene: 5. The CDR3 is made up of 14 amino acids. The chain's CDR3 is CASSRGQVAYEQYF. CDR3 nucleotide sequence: TGTGCCAGCAGCCGCGGACAGGTGGCCTACGAGCAGTACTTC.